Included here is one T cell receptor (beta chain) sequence, with context. It has no known antigen specificity. No much larger clone exists at a distance of one base, and base qualities are not known. The TCR beta CDR3 regions were amplified from RNA transcripts. A first-round RT-PCR of the TCR CDR3 used the HTBI primer set with the Qiagen OneStep RT-PCR kit. A second multiplex PCR round built the libraries, followed by size selection and purification. The libraries were sequenced on an Illumina HiSeq2000 using paired-end 100 bp reads. Per the original workflow: Raw data were processed with SOAPnuke, discarding reads with adapters, uncalled bases, mean Phred below 15, or no exact constant-primer or identifier match. COPE v1.2.5 was used to merge the high-quality paired reads, and each unique nucleotide sequence was defined as a clonotype. Clonotypes were aligned to IMGT TRBV, TRBD and TRBJ reference segments using MiTCR v1.1. Only V-J combinations with frequency above 0.0001, covering 98% to 99.2% of repertoires, were analysed. The TCS score was defined as F50 (clonal expansion) divided by E x V (chaos), with BLOSUM62-based TCRdist calculated between CDR3 peptides within each V-J. Welch's t-statistics and random forest reduced some 510 V-J features to around 14, which were used in a naive Bayes classifier (R e1071). TCRdb trimmed public reads at Q25 via fastp, called clones via MiXCR and kept in-frame beta chains. Rows with a matching CDR3 protein are joined into one entry that keeps the most common DNA and genes. V and J calls and clone size were set by TCRdb, not the authors. This sample lists 620,000 or so distinct CDR3 sequences; about 15% were detected once. The ten top clones hold approximately 12% of the sample.

This sample was taken from a study of T cells in Graves' hyperthyroidism and ophthalmopathy (dated by TCRdb to about 2019). General notes on the study: Peripheral blood samples were taken at the time of initial diagnosis, prior to any treatment. To identify distinguishing TCR V-J signatures, a discovery cohort of 90 to 100 patients was used, comprising under 45 with Graves' ophthalmopathy and some 60 with stable Graves' hyperthyroidism. An independent validation cohort of around 19 hyperthyroidism patients and 15 or so patients who later progressed to ophthalmopathy tested prospective prediction of ophthalmopathy. The approximately 95 discovery patients were divided at random into training and test sets in a 7:3 ratio. In addition, the study compared T-cell repertoires in thyroid tissue and in blood from over 5 Graves' hyperthyroidism patients. After sampling, hyperthyroidism patients received methimazole starting at 30 mg daily, and ophthalmopathy patients received high-dose intravenous methylprednisolone. The paper reports TCR Vbeta CDR3 sequencing of approximately 130 peripheral blood samples: around 41 ophthalmopathy, under 85 hyperthyroidism and around 17 progressor patients. The paper's findings and limits, for the study overall: In validation, the model predicted progression to ophthalmopathy a median of about 6.5 months before onset, with about 70% sensitivity and roughly 72% specificity. In cross-validation, a model built on a 13 V-J signature told ophthalmopathy apart from stable hyperthyroidism with under 90% sensitivity and approximately 81% specificity, and in testing the same model reached 80%/75%. Sample size was not statistically predetermined, and investigators were not blinded to group allocation. Most expanded thyroid clonotypes (frequency above 0.001) were also found in blood, which suggests that blood repertoires may mirror thyroid immune responses.

Per the germline V gene (reference sequence), LNHDA is the CDR1 and SQIVND is the CDR2. From cysteine to phenylalanine, the CDR3 is 16 amino acids long. Kept here is only the CDR3 DNA, which spans 48 bases and is read in frame from base 1. V is shortened by 2 bases, J by 0 bases, and the region joining them spans 14 bases. Moderately to severely active disease, a Clinical Activity Score of at least 3, a NOSPECS grade of at least 4, and a duration under 3 months were present in ophthalmopathy patients. Patients with uncontrolled infections, other autoimmune diseases, pregnancy or lactation were excluded. Diagnoses relied on clinical symptoms, serum thyroxine and TRAb, thyroid ultrasound and orbital computed tomography. PBMCs were isolated from 10 ml of fresh peripheral blood by Ficoll-Paque density gradient centrifugation. Total RNA was extracted using Trizol reagent, and RNA quality was assessed on an Agilent 2100 Bioanalyzer.

The TCR was taken from a woman aged 45-65 years with Graves' ophthalmopathy. The chain uses TRBV19 and TRBJ2-7; no D gene call is confident. The sequenced material came from blood. The nucleotide sequence is TGTGCCAGTAGTATACAGTCACCGAGTCTCTCCTACGAGCAGTACTTC. This translates into CASSIQSPSLSYEQYF.